This TCR beta chain comes out of a study of T cell responses to AZD1222 COVID-19 vaccine listed by TCRdb under 2021. Context from the whole study: AZD1222 recipients whose second dose came at about 4 weeks and those whose second dose came at about 12 weeks were combined into one group, since spike-specific TCR depth and breadth did not differ between the two schedules. TCR sequencing was performed for 230 to 250 trial participants, of whom 207 were given two doses of AZD1222 and approximately 26 were given two doses of MenACWY control vaccine. Trial participants were enrolled by age into subgroups of 18-55, 56-69 and 70-plus years, and around 150, 28 and 57 TCR-sequenced participants, respectively, were included in these subgroups. Study-level results and caveats: The 56-69-year group was small, and its depth increase did not reach significance, likely because of low power. Reportedly, close to half of the unique spike-specific TCRs recognized epitopes lying outside the regions that are mutated in the B.1.351 and B.1.1.7 variants. After two AZD1222 doses, both the breadth and the depth of spike-specific TCRs were significantly higher than at day 0 and than in MenACWY recipients. No day 14 peak-response samples were available, so repertoires were characterized only after the peak T cell response. Conclusions about previously exposed vaccinees were limited because only a handful of AZD1222 recipients were SARS-CoV-2 seropositive at baseline. Participants were mostly white British and included more females than males, and it was suggested by the authors that clonal diversity may have been underestimated. Vaccine-associated CD4 TCRs spanned the whole spike protein, with dominant responses in regions 160-218 and 743-854.

About this clone itself: No antigen is known for it. Base-call qualities are not available, and no considerably larger clone is one nucleotide away.

The sample's time point label, decoded: baseline before first vaccination. Vaccinee samples were obtained from the UK trials COV001 and COV002, which included a single-blind randomized controlled phase 2/3 trial of AZD1222 (ChAdOx1 nCoV-19) in healthy adults. For TCRbeta chain sequencing, PBMC samples from trial participants were taken at day 0 and at day 28 after the second dose. The CDR3 sequence holds 11 residues, the cysteine and phenylalanine included. Of all the DNA, just the CDR3 is kept, 33 bases in frame from base 1. The germline V gene (reference sequence) provides CDR1 DFQATT and CDR2 SNEGSKA. The CDR3 regions of human TCRbeta chains were subjected to immunosequencing. From the authors' description of their analysis: Repertoire TCRs were checked for matches against a reference library of SARS-CoV-2-specific TCRs that had been generated using the MIRA antigen-specificity platform. Breadth was defined as the fraction of unique TCRs that were SARS-CoV-2-associated. Depth was defined as the fraction of total T cells that were SARS-CoV-2-associated. Each spike-specific TCR was assigned to its reactive spike region and to a CD4 or CD8 class using the MIRA data. Log10-transformed breadth and depth values were compared by one-way ANOVA with Sidak's multiple comparisons tests. In TCRdb, the immuneACCESS table is reduced to in-frame sequences with V and J assigned. These tables do not hold every clone; where another copy was compared, an unresolved V gene accounts for under half, and the others remain unexplained. V, J and clone size are those of that table, while D and trimming were read from the DNA. Across this sample there are about 130,000 clones, with 88% seen only once. Approximately 8% of the sample is taken by the ten largest.

The material sequenced was peripheral blood, taken on day 0 of AZD1222 vaccination. The V and J genes are TRBV20-1 and TRBJ1-2; the D gene is possibly TRBD1, with 5 bases matching. This TCR was recovered from an adult in good health. The CDR3: CSALRGSGYTF. At the DNA level, the sequence is TGCAGCGCCCTCCGGGGGAGCGGCTACACCTTC.